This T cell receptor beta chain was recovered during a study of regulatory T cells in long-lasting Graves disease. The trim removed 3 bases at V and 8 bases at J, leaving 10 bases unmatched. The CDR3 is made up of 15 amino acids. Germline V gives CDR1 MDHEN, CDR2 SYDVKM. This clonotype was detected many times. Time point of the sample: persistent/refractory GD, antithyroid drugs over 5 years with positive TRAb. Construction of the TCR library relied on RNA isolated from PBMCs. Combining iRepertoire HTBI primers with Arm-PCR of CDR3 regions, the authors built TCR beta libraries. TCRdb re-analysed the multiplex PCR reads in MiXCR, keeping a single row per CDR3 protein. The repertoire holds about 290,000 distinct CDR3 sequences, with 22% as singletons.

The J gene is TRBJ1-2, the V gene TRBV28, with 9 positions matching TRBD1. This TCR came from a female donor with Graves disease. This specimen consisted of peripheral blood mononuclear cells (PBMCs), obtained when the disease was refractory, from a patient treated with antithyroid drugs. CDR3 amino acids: CASSFVSGQGSGYTF. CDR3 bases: TGTGCCAGCAGTTTTGTGTCGGGACAGGGAAGCGGCTACACCTTC.